The clone carrying this T cell receptor beta chain was seen ten or more times. What it binds is not known. RNA served as the template for amplifying TCR beta CDR3 regions. RT-PCR in the first round used HTBI primers; a second-round multiplex PCR followed. TCRdb reprocessed the multiplex PCR reads via MiXCR and lists one record per CDR3 protein. The sample shows over a million distinct CDR3 sequences, roughly two fifths of them seen only once. The study excluded patients with other autoimmune diseases, uncontrolled infections, pregnancy or lactation. Clinical symptoms, serum thyroxine, TRAb, thyroid ultrasound and orbital computed tomography formed the basis of diagnosis. This record comes from a study of Graves' ophthalmopathy and Graves' hyperthyroidism. Study-wide findings and caveats: Among expanded thyroid clonotypes above 0.001 frequency, most also occurred in blood.

The material sequenced was peripheral blood or thyroid tissue (not recorded which). This TCR came from an adult man with Graves' hyperthyroidism.

As DNA, the CDR3 is TGCAGCGTTGAAGTTCAGGCCGGGGGACTCGAGCAGTACTTC. Translated, it gives CSVEVQAGGLEQYF. This chain joins TRBV29-1 and TRBJ2-7; D perhaps matches TRBD2 (6 bases). Trimming took 1 base from V and 6 from J, leaving 16 bases between them. CDR1 SQVTM and CDR2 ANQGSEA come from the germline V gene. This CDR3 is built from 14 residues.